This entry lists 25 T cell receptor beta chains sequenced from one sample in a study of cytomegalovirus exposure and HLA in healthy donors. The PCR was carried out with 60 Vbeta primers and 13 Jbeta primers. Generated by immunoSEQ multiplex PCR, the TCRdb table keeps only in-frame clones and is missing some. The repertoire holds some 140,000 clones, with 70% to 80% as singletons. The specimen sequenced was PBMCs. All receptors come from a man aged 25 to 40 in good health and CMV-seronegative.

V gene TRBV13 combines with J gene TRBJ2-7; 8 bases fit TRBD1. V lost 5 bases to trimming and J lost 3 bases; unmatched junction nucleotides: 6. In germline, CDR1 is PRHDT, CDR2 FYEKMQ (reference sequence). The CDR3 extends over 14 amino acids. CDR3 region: CASSPDRAIYEQYF. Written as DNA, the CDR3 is TGTGCCAGCAGCCCGGACAGGGCAATCTACGAGCAGTACTTC.

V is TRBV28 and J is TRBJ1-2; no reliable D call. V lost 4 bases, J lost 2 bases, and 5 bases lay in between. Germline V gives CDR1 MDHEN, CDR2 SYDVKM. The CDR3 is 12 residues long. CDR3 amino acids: CASSSQNYGYTF. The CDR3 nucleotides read TGTGCCAGCAGTTCTCAGAACTATGGCTACACCTTC.

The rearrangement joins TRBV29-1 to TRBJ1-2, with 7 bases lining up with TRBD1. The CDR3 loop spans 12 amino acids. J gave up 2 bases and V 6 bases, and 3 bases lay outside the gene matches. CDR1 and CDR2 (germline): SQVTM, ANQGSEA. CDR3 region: CSVTTGNYGYTF. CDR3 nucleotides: TGCAGCGTCACGACAGGGAACTATGGCTACACCTTC.

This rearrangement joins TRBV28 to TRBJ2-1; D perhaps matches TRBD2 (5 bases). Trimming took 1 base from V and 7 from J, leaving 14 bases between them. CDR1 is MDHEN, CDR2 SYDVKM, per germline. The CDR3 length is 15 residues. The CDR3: CASSLYRGSGNEQFF. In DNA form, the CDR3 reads TGTGCCAGCAGTTTATACCGTGGGAGTGGAAATGAGCAGTTCTTC.

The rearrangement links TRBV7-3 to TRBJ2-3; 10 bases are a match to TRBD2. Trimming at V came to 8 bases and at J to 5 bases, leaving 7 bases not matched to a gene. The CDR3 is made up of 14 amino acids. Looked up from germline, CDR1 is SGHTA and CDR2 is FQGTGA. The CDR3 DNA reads TGTGCCAGCGCGGTAGCGGGAGGAGGAGATACGCAGTATTTT. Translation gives CASAVAGGGDTQYF.

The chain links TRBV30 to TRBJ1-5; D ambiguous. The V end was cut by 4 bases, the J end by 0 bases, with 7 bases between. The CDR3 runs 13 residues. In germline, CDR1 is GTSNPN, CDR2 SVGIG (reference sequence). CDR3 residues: CAWTDYSNQPQHF. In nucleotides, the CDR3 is TGTGCCTGGACAGATTATAGCAATCAGCCCCAGCATTTT.

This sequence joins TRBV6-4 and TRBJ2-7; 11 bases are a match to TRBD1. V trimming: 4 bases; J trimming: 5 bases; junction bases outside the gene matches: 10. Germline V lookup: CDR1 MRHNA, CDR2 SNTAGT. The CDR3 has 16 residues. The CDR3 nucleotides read TGTGCCAGCAGTGCCCCCCGGGACAGGGGGTTAGACGAGCAGTACTTC. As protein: CASSAPRDRGLDEQYF.

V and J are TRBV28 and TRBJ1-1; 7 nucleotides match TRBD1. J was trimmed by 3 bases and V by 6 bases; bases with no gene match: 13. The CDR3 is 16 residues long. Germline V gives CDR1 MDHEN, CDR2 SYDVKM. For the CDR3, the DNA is TGTGCCAGCAGCTCTACAGGGGCCGCTTCCTACACTGAAGCTTTCTTT. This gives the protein CASSSTGAASYTEAFF.

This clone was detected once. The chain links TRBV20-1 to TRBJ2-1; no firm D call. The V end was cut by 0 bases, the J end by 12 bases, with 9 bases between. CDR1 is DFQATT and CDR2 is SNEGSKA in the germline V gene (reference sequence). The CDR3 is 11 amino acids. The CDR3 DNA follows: TGCAGTGCTAGAGATCGAGGCGGGCAGTTCTTC. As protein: CSARDRGGQFF.

The CDR3 region has the DNA TGTGCCAGCAGACCGACAGGGATTAGTCAGCCCCAGCATTTT. Residues: CASRPTGISQPQHF. The genes are TRBV7-8 and TRBJ1-5; TRBD1 agrees at 7 bases. Germline loops: CDR1 SGHVS, CDR2 FQNEAQ. The CDR3 extends over 14 amino acids. Germline trimming cut 6 bases from V and 6 bases from J; bases unmatched to any gene: 8.

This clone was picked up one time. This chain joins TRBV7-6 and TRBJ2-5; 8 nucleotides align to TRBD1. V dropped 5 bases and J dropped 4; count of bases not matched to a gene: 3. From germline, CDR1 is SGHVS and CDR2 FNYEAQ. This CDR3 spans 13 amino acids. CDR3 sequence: CASSKTGGETQYF. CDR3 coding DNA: TGTGCCAGCAGCAAAACAGGGGGAGAGACCCAGTACTTC.

The CDR3 here is CASSHARTGEETQYF. The CDR3 region has the DNA TGCGCCAGCAGCCATGCTAGGACAGGGGAAGAGACCCAGTACTTC. The chain carries TRBV4-1 and TRBJ2-5, with 9 bases identical to TRBD1. The CDR3 loop spans 15 amino acids. V trimming: 3 bases; J trimming: 3 bases; junction bases outside the gene matches: 5. CDR1 is MGHRA, CDR2 YSYEKL, per germline.

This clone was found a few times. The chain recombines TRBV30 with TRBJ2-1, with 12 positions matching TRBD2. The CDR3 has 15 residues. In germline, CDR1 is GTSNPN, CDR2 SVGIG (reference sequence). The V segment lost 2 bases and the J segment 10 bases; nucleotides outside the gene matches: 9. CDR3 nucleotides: TGTGCCTGGAGTCTTCTAGCGGGAGGGCCCGGGGAGCAGTTCTTC. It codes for CAWSLLAGGPGEQFF.

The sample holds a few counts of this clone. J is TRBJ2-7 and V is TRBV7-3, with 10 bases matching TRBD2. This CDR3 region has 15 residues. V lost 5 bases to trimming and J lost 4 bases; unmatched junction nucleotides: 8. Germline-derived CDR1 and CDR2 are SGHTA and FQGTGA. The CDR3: CASSESGGAEYEQYF. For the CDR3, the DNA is TGTGCCAGCAGCGAGAGCGGGGGGGCCGAATACGAGCAGTACTTC.

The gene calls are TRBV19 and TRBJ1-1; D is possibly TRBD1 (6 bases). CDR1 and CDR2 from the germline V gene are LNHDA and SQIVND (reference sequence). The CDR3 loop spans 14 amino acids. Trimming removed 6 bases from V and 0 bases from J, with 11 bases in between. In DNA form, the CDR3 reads TGTGCCAGTAGCCGACAGGTTTTGAACACTGAAGCTTTCTTT. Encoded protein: CASSRQVLNTEAFF.

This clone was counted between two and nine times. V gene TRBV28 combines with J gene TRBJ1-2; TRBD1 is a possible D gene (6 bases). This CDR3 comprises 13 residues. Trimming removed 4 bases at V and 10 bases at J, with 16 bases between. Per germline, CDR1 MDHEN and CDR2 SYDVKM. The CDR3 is CASSSGGIPYYTF. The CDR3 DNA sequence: TGTGCCAGCAGTTCGGGGGGCATACCTTACTACACCTTC.

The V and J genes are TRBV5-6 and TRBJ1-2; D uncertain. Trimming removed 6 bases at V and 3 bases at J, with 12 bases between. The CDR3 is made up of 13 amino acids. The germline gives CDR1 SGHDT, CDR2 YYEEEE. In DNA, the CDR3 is TGTGCCAGCAATACCGACACATACTATGGCTACACCTTC. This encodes CASNTDTYYGYTF.

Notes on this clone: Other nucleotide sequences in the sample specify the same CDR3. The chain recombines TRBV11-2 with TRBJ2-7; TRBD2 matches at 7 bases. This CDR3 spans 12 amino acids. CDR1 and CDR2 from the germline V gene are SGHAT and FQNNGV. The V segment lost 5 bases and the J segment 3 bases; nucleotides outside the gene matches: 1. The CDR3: CASSPSGYEQYF. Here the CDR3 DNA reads TGTGCCAGCAGCCCTAGCGGCTACGAGCAGTACTTC.

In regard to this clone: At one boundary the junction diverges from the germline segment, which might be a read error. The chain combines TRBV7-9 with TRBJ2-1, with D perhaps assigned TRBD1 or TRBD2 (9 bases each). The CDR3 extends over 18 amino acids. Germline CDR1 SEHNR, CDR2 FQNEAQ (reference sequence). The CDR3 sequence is CASWGQGTTSGSSNEQFF. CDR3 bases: TGTGCCAGCTGGGGACAGGGCACGACTAGCGGTTCCTCCAATGAGCAGTTCTTC.

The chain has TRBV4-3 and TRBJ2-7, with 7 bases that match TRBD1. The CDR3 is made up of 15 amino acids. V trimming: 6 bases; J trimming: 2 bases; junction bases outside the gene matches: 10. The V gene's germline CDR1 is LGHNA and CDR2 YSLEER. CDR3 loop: CASRLTGTATYEQYF. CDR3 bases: TGCGCCAGCAGATTGACCGGGACAGCGACCTACGAGCAGTACTTC.

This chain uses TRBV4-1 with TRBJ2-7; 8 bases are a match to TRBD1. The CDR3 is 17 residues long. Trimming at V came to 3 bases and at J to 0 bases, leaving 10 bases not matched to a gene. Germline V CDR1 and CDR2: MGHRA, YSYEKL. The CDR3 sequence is CASSHKSGQAISYEQYF. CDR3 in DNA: TGCGCCAGCAGCCATAAGTCGGGACAGGCCATCTCCTACGAGCAGTACTTC.

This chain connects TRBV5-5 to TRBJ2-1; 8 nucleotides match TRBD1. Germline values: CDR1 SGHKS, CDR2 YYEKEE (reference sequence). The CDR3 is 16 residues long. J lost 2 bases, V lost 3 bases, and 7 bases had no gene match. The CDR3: CASSYEDREPYNEQFF. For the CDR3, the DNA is TGTGCCAGCAGCTACGAGGACAGGGAGCCCTACAATGAGCAGTTCTTC.

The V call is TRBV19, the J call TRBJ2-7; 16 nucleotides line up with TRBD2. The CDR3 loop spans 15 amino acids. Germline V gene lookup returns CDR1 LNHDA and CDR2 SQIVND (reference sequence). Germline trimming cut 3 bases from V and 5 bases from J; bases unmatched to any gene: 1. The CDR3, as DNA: TGTGCCAGTAGTATCGGGACTAGCGGGGGGGACGAGCAGTACTTC. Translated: CASSIGTSGGDEQYF.

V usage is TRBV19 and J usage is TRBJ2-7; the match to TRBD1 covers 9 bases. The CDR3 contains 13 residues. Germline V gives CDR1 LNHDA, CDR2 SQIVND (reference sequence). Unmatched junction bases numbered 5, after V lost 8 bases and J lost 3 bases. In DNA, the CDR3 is TGTGCCAGTCAGACAGGGGGGGGCTACGAGCAGTACTTC. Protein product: CASQTGGGYEQYF.

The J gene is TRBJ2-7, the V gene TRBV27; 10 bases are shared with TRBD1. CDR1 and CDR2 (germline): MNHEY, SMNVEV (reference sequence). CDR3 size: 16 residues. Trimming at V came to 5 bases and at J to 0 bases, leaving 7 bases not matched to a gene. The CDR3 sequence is CASSPTWTGGSYEQYF. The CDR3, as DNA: TGTGCCAGCAGTCCTACGTGGACAGGGGGCTCCTACGAGCAGTACTTC.